This T cell receptor beta chain was recorded in a study of blood T cell repertoires in COVID-19. Looked up from germline, CDR1 is MDHEN and CDR2 is SYDVKM. The CDR3 has 20 residues. V lost 5 bases to trimming and J lost 1 base, with 27 bases between them. Clones were read by immunoSEQ multiplex PCR, and TCRdb kept only the in-frame ones, dropping some. The data contain some 70,000 clones, approximately 90% of them singletons. The V gene is TRBV28, the J gene TRBJ2-4; tentative D call: TRBD2 (6 bases). This clonotype originated in an elderly woman with active COVID-19. Sequencing was done on a sample of peripheral blood. The CDR3 coding sequence is TGTGCCAGCAGTCCTACGGGCGGGGAGGTCCCCTTGGGGGCCAAAAACATTCAGTACTTC. Protein product: CASSPTGGEVPLGAKNIQYF. The full variable domain, completed using reference TRBV28 and TRBJ2-4, is DVKVTQSSRYLVKRTGEKVFLECVQDMDHENMFWYRQDPGLGLRLIYFSYDVKMKEKGDIPEGYSVSREKKERFSLILESASTNQTSMYLCASSPTGGEVPLGAKNIQYFGAGTRLSVL.